Below are 13 T cell receptor beta chains sequenced from a single sample in a study of OX40 agonist ivuxolimab in advanced cancers. This table comes from immunoSEQ multiplex PCR, and its TCRdb copy is limited to in-frame clones, with some not included. The sample includes about 53,000 clones, 75% to 90% of them seen just once. Sequenced here: CD4+ or CD8+ T cells sorted from blood, sampled in a trial of the OX40 agonist ivuxolimab. Receptors originate from an adult with an advanced solid tumor such as melanoma, head and neck, liver or kidney cancer.

The chain's CDR3 is CAWTQAVGTEAFF. CDR3 DNA: TGTGCCTGGACCCAGGCGGTGGGCACTGAAGCTTTCTTT. V usage is TRBV30 and J usage is TRBJ1-1; D gene uncertain. V was trimmed by 4 bases and J by 4 bases, leaving 13 bases between them. From germline, CDR1 is GTSNPN and CDR2 SVGIG (reference sequence). CDR3 length: 13 amino acids.

This clone was seen only once. This rearrangement joins TRBV11-1 to TRBJ2-5; D unresolved. The CDR3 spans 14 residues. V was trimmed by 5 bases and J by 4 bases, leaving 14 bases between them. Germline V lookup: CDR1 SGHAT, CDR2 FQDESV (reference sequence). CDR3 in amino acids: CASSPQSTGETQYF. The CDR3 DNA sequence: TGTGCCAGCAGCCCGCAGTCAACCGGAGAGACCCAGTACTTC.

CDR3 amino acids: CASSAGPRGGYTF. The CDR3, as DNA: TGTGCCAGTAGTGCGGGACCGAGAGGTGGCTACACCTTC. V is TRBV19 and J is TRBJ1-2; D possibly corresponds to TRBD1 (5 bases). Germline CDR1 and CDR2: LNHDA and SQIVND (reference sequence). The CDR3 is 13 amino acids. Trimming cost V 5 bases and J 7 bases, with 14 bases left between them.

V and J are TRBV30 and TRBJ1-2; 7 bases line up with TRBD1. CDR3 length: 15 amino acids. Germline values: CDR1 GTSNPN, CDR2 SVGIG (reference sequence). Germline trimming cut 2 bases from V and 6 bases from J; bases unmatched to any gene: 12. CDR3 sequence reads: CAWSLQGIGRDGYTF. DNA for the CDR3: TGTGCCTGGAGTCTACAGGGGATTGGGAGGGATGGCTACACCTTC.

The chain has TRBV7-3 and TRBJ2-3, with 11 bases that match TRBD2. J gave up 4 bases and V 4 bases, and 1 base lay outside the gene matches. The CDR3 sequence is 14 residues long. Germline lookup yields CDR1 SGHTA and CDR2 FQGTGA. The CDR3 nucleotides are TGTGCCAGCAGCTCGGGACTAGCGGCAGATACGCAGTATTTT. Translated: CASSSGLAADTQYF.

The rearrangement links TRBV10-2 to TRBJ2-3; possibly TRBD1 for D (6 bases). CDR1 and CDR2 from the germline V gene are WSHSY and SAAADI. The CDR3 consists of 13 residues. V lost 6 bases, J lost 0 bases, and 7 bases lay in between. The CDR3 DNA follows: TGCGCCAGCAGGGACAGAAGCACAGATACGCAGTATTTT. This sequence encodes CASRDRSTDTQYF.

This chain links TRBV4-1 with TRBJ2-7, with 16 bases fitting TRBD2. Germline V gene data show CDR1 as MGHRA and CDR2 as YSYEKL. The CDR3 loop spans 16 amino acids. V shed 6 bases, J shed 2 bases, and the junction held 4 bases outside the gene matches. CDR3 in DNA: TGCGCCAGCAGTCCTGGGACTAGCGGGAGGGCCTACGAGCAGTACTTC. It codes for CASSPGTSGRAYEQYF.

The V gene is TRBV6-5, the J gene TRBJ1-2; 9 bases fit TRBD1. CDR1 is MNHEY, CDR2 SVGAGI, per germline. This CDR3 is 14 amino acids long. The junction had 8 bases not matched to a gene; V was cut back by 7 bases and J by 5 bases. In DNA form, the CDR3 reads TGTGCCAGCACCAGAGGACAGGGGCTTTATGGCTACACCTTC. It specifies CASTRGQGLYGYTF.

The chain is built from TRBV4-1 and TRBJ1-1, with D unresolved. Trimming took 1 base from V and 3 from J, leaving 12 bases between them. The CDR3 has 15 residues. CDR1 is MGHRA and CDR2 is YSYEKL in the germline V gene. The CDR3 sequence: CASSQGSRSYTEAFF. The CDR3 region has the DNA TGCGCCAGCAGCCAAGGCAGTAGGTCGTACACTGAAGCTTTCTTT.

The V call is TRBV5-1, the J call TRBJ2-5; TRBD1 aligns across 10 bases. This CDR3 has 15 amino acids. The germline gives CDR1 SGHRS, CDR2 YFSETQ. After removal of 4 bases from V and 4 bases from J, the junction contained 7 bases not matched to a gene. Here the CDR3 reads CASSPGQGRGETQYF. CDR3 bases: TGCGCCAGCAGCCCGGGACAGGGGCGGGGAGAGACCCAGTACTTC.

This chain joins TRBV28 and TRBJ2-1, with 8 bases matching TRBD1. CDR3 length equals 16 residues. Trimming removed 1 base from V and 4 bases from J; junction bases left unmatched: 6. Per germline, CDR1 MDHEN and CDR2 SYDVKM. CDR3 residues: CASSLFLDRVYNEQFF. CDR3 sequence (DNA): TGTGCCAGCAGTTTATTCCTGGACAGGGTTTACAATGAGCAGTTCTTC.

This rearrangement joins TRBV7-9 to TRBJ2-3; maybe TRBD2 (6 bases). CDR1 is SEHNR and CDR2 is FQNEAQ in the germline V gene (reference sequence). The length of the CDR3 is 13 residues. V shed 6 bases and J shed 6 bases, with 13 bases lying between them. As DNA, the CDR3 is TGTGCCAGCAGGAAGGAGGGCAGGGATACGCAGTATTTT. Amino acid sequence: CASRKEGRDTQYF.

This clone showed up just once. The J gene is TRBJ2-7, the V gene TRBV11-2; TRBD1 agrees at 7 bases. Germline trimming cut 4 bases from V and 0 bases from J; bases unmatched to any gene: 9. Germline V gives CDR1 SGHAT, CDR2 FQNNGV. CDR3 length equals 16 residues. In DNA, the CDR3 is TGTGCCAGCAGCTCTACCCAACAGGGGCCCTCCTACGAGCAGTACTTC. Translating gives CASSSTQQGPSYEQYF.